This TCR beta chain was sequenced in a study of OX40 agonist ivuxolimab in advanced cancers. Study-level findings and limits: CD4+ and CD8+ blood T cells expanded clonally by week 6 at 0.1 to 3.0 mg/kg. Among the nonresponders, some also had low normalized T-cell clonal expansion.

Sequencing was performed with immunoSEQ multiplex PCR; in TCRdb, only in-frame clones are kept and a portion is missing. Altogether 80,000 to 100,000 clones are present, approximately 93% being singletons, with the ten largest covering about 0.19%. The CDR3 has 11 amino acids. The V gene's germline CDR1 is SNHLY and CDR2 FYNNEI. The V gene lost 7 bases and the J gene lost 6 bases, with 10 bases spanning the gap. This clone occurred once. Antigen specificity is unknown. The chain has TRBV2 and TRBJ2-7, with D unresolved. The TCR comes from an adult with an advanced solid tumor such as melanoma, head and neck, liver or kidney cancer. This specimen was CD4+ or CD8+ T cells sorted from blood, taken in a trial of the OX40 agonist ivuxolimab. In DNA, the CDR3 is TGTGCCAGCATGGGTCCGAGCGAGCAGTACTTC. This encodes CASMGPSEQYF.